This T cell receptor (beta chain) was found in a study of cytomegalovirus exposure and HLA in healthy donors. Study findings and constraints: Cytomegalovirus-associated TCR beta chains were listed, numbering 150 to 200. Rare sequences made up most TCRs, while some public TCRs were found in many donors. A few CMV-associated chains were confirmed in vitro to be specific for CMV antigens.

As to this clone: Antigen: not known.

Here immunoSEQ multiplex PCR was the method, and the copy in TCRdb shows in-frame clones only, minus some. The sample yields 150,000 to 200,000 clones, roughly 83% seen once. V shed 7 bases and J 4 bases; nucleotides not matched to a gene: 6. The CDR3 spans 13 residues. Germline V gene data show CDR1 as SGHVS and CDR2 as FQNEAQ. Donors were drawn from the approximately 130-subject validation cohort, separate from the approximately 640-subject first cohort. The specimen was PBMCs. The sequence derives from a man aged 25 to 40 in good health and CMV-seropositive. J is TRBJ1-2 and V is TRBV7-8; 7 bases match TRBD1. This CDR3 is CASKPQGLYGYTF. In DNA form, the CDR3 reads TGTGCCAGCAAGCCACAGGGGCTCTATGGCTACACCTTC.